This T cell receptor (beta chain) was identified during a study of cytomegalovirus exposure and HLA in healthy donors. Study-level results: Sequences of the TCR beta chain were said to predict the HLA-A and HLA-B alleles of most subjects accurately. Common viral pathogens seemed, in a later analysis, to connect with several of the most significant clusters. A missense DCLRE1C variant was associated with V- and J-gene trimming of TCR beta chains in a later analysis, and an independent cohort replicated the association. The investigators catalogued some 160 TCR beta chains as cytomegalovirus-associated.

In this sample, this clone turned up once. Its antigen is unidentified. The PCR contained 60 Vbeta and 13 Jbeta primers. TCRdb's copy holds only in-frame clones and misses some; the assay was immunoSEQ multiplex PCR. The sample records roughly 40,000 clones, 75% to 85% being singletons. The CDR3 consists of 16 residues. The trim removed 4 bases at V and 0 bases at J, leaving 6 bases unmatched. Germline V gene sequence: CDR1 SGHTA, CDR2 FQGNSA. The source material was PBMCs. This chain joins TRBV7-2 and TRBJ1-3; 7 bases fit TRBD1. The receptor was derived from a woman aged 40-49 years in good health and CMV-seronegative. The CDR3 coding sequence is TGTGCCAGCAGCTCGGGACAGCCAACCTCTGGAAACACCATATATTTT. This translates into CASSSGQPTSGNTIYF.